This TCR beta chain came from a study of blood T cell repertoires in COVID-19. This CDR3 is 16 amino acids long. CDR1 LGHNA and CDR2 YNFKEQ come from the germline V gene. V lost 3 bases to trimming and J lost 3 bases, with 15 bases between them. A few counts support this clone. Profiling relied on immunoSEQ multiplex PCR, and the TCRdb table lists in-frame clones only, not all of them. The sample has 90,000 to 100,000 clones, 70% to 85% seen once. The chain recombines TRBV4-2 with TRBJ2-1; possibly TRBD1 for D (6 bases). Material: peripheral blood. The source of this sequence is a man aged 60 to 69 with acute or convalescent COVID-19. CDR3 region: CASSHLVGQDYNEQFF. The CDR3 DNA follows: TGTGCCAGCAGCCACTTGGTGGGACAAGACTACAATGAGCAGTTCTTC.